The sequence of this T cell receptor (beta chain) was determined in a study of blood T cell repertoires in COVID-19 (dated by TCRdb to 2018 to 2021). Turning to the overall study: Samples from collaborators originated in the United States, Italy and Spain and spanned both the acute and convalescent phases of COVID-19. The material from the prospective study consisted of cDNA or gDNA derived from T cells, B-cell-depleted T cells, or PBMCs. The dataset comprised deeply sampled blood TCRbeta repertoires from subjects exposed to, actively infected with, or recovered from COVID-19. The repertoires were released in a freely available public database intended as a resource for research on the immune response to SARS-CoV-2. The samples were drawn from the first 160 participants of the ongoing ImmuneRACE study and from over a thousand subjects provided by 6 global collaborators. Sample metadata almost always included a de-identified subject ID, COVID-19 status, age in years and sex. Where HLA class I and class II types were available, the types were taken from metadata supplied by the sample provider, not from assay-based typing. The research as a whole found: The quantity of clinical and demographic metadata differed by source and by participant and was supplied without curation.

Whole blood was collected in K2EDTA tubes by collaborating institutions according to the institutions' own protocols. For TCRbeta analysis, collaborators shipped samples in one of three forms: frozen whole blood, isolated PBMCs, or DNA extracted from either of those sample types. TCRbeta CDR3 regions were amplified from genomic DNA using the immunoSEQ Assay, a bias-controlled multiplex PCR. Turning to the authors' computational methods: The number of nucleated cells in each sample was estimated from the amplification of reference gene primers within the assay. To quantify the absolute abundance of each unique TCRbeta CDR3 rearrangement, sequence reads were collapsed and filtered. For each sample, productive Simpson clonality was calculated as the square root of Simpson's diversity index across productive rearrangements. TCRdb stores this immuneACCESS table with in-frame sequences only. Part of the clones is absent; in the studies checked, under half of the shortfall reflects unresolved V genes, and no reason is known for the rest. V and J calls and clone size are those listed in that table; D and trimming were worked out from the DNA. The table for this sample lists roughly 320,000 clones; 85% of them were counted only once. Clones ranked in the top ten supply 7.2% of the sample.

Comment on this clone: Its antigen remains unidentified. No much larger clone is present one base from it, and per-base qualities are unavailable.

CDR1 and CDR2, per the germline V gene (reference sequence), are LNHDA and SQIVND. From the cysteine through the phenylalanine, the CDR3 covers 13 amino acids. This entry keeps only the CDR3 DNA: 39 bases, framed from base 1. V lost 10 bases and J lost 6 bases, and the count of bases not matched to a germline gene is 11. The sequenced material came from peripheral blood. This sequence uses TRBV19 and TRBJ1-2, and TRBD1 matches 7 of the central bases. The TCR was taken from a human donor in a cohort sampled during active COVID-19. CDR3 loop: CATLRQGWNGYTF. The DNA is TGTGCCACCCTCCGACAGGGATGGAATGGCTACACCTTC.